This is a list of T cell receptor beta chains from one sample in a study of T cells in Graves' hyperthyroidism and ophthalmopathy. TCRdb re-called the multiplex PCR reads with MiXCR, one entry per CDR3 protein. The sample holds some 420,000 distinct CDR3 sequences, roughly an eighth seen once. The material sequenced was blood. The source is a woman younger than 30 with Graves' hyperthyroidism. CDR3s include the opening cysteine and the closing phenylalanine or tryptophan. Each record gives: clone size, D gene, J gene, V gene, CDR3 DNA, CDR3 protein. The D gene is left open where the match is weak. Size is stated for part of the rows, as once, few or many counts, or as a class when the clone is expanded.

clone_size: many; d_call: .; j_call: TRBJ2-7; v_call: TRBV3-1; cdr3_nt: TGTGCCAGCAGCCAAGCCGTCAACTACGAGCAGTACTTC; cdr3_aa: CASSQAVNYEQYF
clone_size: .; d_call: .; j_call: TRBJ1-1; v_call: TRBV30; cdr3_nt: TGTGCCCGGAGTAAGAACACTGAAGCTTTCTTT; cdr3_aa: CARSKNTEAFF
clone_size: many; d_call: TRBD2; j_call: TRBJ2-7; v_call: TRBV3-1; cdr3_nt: TGTGCCAGCAGCCCCGGACTAGTAACCTACGAGCAGTACTTC; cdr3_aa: CASSPGLVTYEQYF
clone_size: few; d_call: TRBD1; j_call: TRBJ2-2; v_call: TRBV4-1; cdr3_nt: TGCGCCAGCAGTAGGGCAGGGGGGAACACCGGGGAGCTGTTTTTT; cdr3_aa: CASSRAGGNTGELFF
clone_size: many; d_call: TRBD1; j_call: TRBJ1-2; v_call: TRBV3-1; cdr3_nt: TGTGCCAGCAGCCTTCGGACAGGGTCTGGCTATGGCTACACCTTC; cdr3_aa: CASSLRTGSGYGYTF
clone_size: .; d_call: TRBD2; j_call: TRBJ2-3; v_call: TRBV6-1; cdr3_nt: TGTGCCAGCAGCCCGATCGGGACTAGCGGGAGAGCGGATACGCAGTATTTT; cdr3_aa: CASSPIGTSGRADTQYF
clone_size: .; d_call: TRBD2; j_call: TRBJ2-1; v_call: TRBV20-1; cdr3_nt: TGCAGTGCTAGGGACCCTAGCGGGAGGGCGTGGAATGAGCAGTTCTTC; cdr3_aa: CSARDPSGRAWNEQFF
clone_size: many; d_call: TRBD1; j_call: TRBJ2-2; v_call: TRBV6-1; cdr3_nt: TGTGCCAGCAGAGGGACAGTAAACACCGGGGAGCTGTTTTTT; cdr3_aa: CASRGTVNTGELFF
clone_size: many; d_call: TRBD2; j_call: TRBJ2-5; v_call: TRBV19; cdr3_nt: TGTGCCAGTAGTATCTTCGCTACTACTAGCGGCCAAGAGACCCAGTACTTC; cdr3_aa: CASSIFATTSGQETQYF
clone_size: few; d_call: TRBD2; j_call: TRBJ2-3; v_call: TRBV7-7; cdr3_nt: TGTGCTAGCAGCCCAGCGGGAGGGGCCGCAGATACGCAGTATTTT; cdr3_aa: CASSPAGGAADTQYF
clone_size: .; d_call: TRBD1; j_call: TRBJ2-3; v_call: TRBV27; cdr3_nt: TGTGCCAGCAGTTTCCGGGACAGGGGGCGAAATACGCAGTATTTT; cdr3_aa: CASSFRDRGRNTQYF
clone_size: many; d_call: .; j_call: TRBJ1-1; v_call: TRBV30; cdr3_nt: TGTGCCTGGAGTGTACTCAGGGAAGCTTTCTTT; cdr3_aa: CAWSVLREAFF
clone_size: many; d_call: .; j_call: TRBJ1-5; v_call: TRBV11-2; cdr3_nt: TGTGCCAGCAGCTTAGGACGAAGGGGATTCAGCAATCAGCCCCAGCATTTT; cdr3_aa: CASSLGRRGFSNQPQHF
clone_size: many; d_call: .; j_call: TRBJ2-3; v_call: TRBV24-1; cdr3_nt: TGTGCCACCAGTGCCGCCGACAGCGCGGGTACGCAGTATTTT; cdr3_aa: CATSAADSAGTQYF
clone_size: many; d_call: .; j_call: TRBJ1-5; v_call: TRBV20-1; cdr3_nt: TGCAGTGCTAGAGATCGGGATCAGCCCCAGCATTTT; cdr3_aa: CSARDRDQPQHF
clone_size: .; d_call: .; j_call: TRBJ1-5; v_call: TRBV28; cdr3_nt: TGTGCCAGCAGCCCCAAGGGAATTCAGCCCCAGCATTTT; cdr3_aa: CASSPKGIQPQHF
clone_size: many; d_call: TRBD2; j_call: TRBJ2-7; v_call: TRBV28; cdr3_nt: TGTGCCAGCAACACCGTAGGACTAGCGGGTCCCGCCTCCTACGAGCAGTACTTC; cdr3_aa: CASNTVGLAGPASYEQYF
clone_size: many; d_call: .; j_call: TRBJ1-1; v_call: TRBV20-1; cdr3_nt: TGCAGTGCTGCCGCCCTATTCAACACTGAAGCTTTCTTT; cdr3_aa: CSAAALFNTEAFF
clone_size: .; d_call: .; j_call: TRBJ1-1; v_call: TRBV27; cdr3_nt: TGTGCCAGCCTAAGACTTGGGGGGTGGGGTGATGAAGCTTTCTTT; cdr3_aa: CASLRLGGWGDEAFF
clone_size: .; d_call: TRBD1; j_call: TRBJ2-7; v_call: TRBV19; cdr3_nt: TGTGCCAGTAGTATAGGAGGGGGCAATCAATACGGGCAGTACTTC; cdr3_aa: CASSIGGGNQYGQYF
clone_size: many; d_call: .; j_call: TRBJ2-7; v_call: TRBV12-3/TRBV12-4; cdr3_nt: TGTGCCAGCAGGCGAGCCGGGACATCAACCTACGAGCAGTACTTC; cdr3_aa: CASRRAGTSTYEQYF
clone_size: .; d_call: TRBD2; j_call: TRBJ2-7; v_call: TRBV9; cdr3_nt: TGTGCCAGCAGCGTCCATAGCGGGAGCGGATACGAGCAGTACTTC; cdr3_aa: CASSVHSGSGYEQYF
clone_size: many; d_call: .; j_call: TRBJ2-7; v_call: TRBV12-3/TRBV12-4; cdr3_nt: TGTGCCAGCAGACCGGACTTCTCCTACGAGCAGTACTTC; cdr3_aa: CASRPDFSYEQYF
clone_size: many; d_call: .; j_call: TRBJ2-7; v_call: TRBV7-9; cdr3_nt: TGTGCCAGCAGCTCCCCGGTGCAGGGGTCCTCCTACGAGCAGTACTTC; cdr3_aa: CASSSPVQGSSYEQYF
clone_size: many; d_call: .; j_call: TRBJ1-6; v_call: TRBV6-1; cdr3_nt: TGTGCCAGCACCCCGGGGGGGTATAATTCACCCCTCCACTTT; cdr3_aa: CASTPGGYNSPLHF
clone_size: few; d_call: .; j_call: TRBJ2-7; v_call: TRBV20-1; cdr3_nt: TGCAGTGGAGGACGAGAACCGTCCTACGAGCAGTACTTC; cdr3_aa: CSGGREPSYEQYF
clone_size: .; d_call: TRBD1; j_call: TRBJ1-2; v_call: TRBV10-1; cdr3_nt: TGCGCCAGCAGTGATCGGATCGGGACAGGGATGAATGGCTACACCTTC; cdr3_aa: CASSDRIGTGMNGYTF
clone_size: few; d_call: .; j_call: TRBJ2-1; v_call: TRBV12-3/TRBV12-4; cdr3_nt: TGTGCCAGCAGTTCAGGGTTGTCCTACAATGAGCAGTTCTTC; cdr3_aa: CASSSGLSYNEQFF
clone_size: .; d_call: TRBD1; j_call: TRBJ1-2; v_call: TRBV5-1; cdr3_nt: TGTGCCAGCAGCGTAGATCAGGGGGCGAACTATGGCTACACCTTC; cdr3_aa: CASSVDQGANYGYTF
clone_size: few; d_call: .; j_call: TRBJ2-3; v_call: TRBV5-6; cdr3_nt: TGTGCCAGCAGCCCGGTCCGGGGAACAGATACGCAGTATTTT; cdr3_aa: CASSPVRGTDTQYF
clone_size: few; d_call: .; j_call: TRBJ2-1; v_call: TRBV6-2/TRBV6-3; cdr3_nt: TGTGCCAGCAGGGGTCCGGGCTCATTGGAGGGTTACAATGAGCAGTTCTTC; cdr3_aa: CASRGPGSLEGYNEQFF
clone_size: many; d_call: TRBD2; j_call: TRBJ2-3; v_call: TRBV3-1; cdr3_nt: TGTGCCAGCAGCCATAGACTAGCTAGCACAGATACGCAGTATTTT; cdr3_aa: CASSHRLASTDTQYF
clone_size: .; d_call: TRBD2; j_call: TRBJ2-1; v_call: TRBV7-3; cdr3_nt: TGTGCCAGCAGCTTAAGTGGACTAGCGGGAGCCTACAATGAGCAGTTCTTC; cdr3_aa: CASSLSGLAGAYNEQFF
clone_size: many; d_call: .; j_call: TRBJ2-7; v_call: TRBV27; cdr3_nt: TGTGCCAGCAGTTTATCGGTGTCAGGGTACTACGAGCAGTACTTC; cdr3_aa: CASSLSVSGYYEQYF
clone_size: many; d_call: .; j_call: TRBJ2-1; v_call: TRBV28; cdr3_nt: TGTGCCAGCAGTTTACACAGAAGCTCCTACAATGAGCAGTTCTTC; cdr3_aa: CASSLHRSSYNEQFF
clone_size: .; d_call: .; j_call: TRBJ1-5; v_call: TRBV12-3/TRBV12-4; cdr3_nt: TGTGCCAGCAGTTTTATTAGGGGCCAGGAGCATTTT; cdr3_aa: CASSFIRGQEHF
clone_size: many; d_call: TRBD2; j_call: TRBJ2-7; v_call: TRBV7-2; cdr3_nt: TGTGCCAGCAGCACCCGGACAGGGCCCGGGACTAGCGGGATAACCTACGAGCAGTACTTC; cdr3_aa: CASSTRTGPGTSGITYEQYF
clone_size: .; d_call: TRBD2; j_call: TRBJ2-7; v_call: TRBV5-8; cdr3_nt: TGTGCCAGCAGCCGCTTGCGGGAGAGAGAGCAGTACTTC; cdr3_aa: CASSRLREREQYF
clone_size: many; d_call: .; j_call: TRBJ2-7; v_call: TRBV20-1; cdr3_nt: TGCAGTGTCGTCCCGTTCTCCTACGAGCAGTACTTC; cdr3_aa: CSVVPFSYEQYF
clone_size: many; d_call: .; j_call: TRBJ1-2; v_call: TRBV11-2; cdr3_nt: TGTGCCAGCAGCTCCCTAGGGCAAGTTGGCTACACCTTC; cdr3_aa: CASSSLGQVGYTF
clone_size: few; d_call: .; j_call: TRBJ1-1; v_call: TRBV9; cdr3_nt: TGTGCCAGCAGCGTAGGAGACTACACTGAAGCTTTCTTT; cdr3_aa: CASSVGDYTEAFF
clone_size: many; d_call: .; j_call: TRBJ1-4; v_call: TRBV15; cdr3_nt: TGTGCCACCAGCCTGGACAGCCTTAATGAAAAACTGTTTTTT; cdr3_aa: CATSLDSLNEKLFF
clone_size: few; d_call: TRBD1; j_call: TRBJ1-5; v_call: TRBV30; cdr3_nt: TGTGCCTGGAGCGCAACAGGGGGCTCCGGGTTTCAGCCCCAGCATTTT; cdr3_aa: CAWSATGGSGFQPQHF
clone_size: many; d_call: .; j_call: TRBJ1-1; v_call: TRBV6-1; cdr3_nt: TGTGCCAGCAGTCCCCAGACTATGAACACTGAAGCTTTCTTT; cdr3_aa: CASSPQTMNTEAFF
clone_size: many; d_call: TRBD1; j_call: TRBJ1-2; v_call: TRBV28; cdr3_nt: TGTGCCAGCAATAGTCCCGGACAGGCGGGGGTAAACTATGGCTACACCTTC; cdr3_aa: CASNSPGQAGVNYGYTF
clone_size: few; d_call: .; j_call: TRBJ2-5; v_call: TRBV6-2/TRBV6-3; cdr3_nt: TGTGCCAGCAGTTACCCTCAAACAGTGGCAGAGACCCAGTACTTC; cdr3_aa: CASSYPQTVAETQYF
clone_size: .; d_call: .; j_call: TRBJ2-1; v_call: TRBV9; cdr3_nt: TGTGCCAGCAGCGCCTCCTATAGGAATGAGCAGTTCTTC; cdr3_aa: CASSASYRNEQFF
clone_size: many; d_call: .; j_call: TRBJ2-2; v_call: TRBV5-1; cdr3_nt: TGCGCCAGCAGCTTGGGCATCCCCGGGGAGCTGTTTTTT; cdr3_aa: CASSLGIPGELFF
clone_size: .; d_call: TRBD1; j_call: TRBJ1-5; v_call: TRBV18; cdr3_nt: TGTGCCAGCTCATCATCGACAGGGAATAGCAATCAGCCCCAGCATTTT; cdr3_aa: CASSSSTGNSNQPQHF
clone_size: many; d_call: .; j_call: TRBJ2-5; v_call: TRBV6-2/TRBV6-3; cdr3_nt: TGTGCCAGCCAGGGGAGTCAAGAGACCCAGTACTTC; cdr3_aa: CASQGSQETQYF
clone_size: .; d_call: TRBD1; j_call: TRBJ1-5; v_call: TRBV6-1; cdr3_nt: TGTGCCAGCTCGAAGACAGGGGGCGGTCAGCCCCAGCATTTT; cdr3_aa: CASSKTGGGQPQHF
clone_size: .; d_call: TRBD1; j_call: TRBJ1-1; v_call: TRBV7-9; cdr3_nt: TGTGCCAGCAGCCCGCCGGGGACAGGCATGAACACTGAAGCTTTCTTT; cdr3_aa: CASSPPGTGMNTEAFF
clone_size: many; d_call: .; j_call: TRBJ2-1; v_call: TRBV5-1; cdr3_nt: TGCGCCAGCAGCTTATCCAGGGAGCACAATGAGCAGTTCTTC; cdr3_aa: CASSLSREHNEQFF
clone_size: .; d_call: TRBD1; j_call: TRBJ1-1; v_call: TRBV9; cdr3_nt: TGTGCCAGCAGCGTAGGGACAGGGTGGAACACTGAAGCTTTCTTT; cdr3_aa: CASSVGTGWNTEAFF
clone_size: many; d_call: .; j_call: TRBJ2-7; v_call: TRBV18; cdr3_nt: TGTGCCAGCTCACCAGCCCCCGAGGAGCAGTACTTC; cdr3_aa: CASSPAPEEQYF